Sequencing of this T cell receptor (beta chain) was carried out in a study of regulatory T cells in long-lasting Graves disease. Through Arm-PCR of CDR3 regions and iRepertoire HTBI primers, TCR beta libraries were built. TCRdb re-called the multiplex PCR reads through MiXCR, storing one row per CDR3 protein. The sample consists of roughly 360,000 distinct CDR3 sequences, about 12% of them appearing once. The time point is: newly diagnosed GD, antithyroid drugs for less than 3 months. The TCR library was made from RNA that had been extracted from PBMCs in TRIzol. The CDR3 is made up of 16 amino acids. After removal of 4 bases from V and 5 bases from J, the junction contained 9 bases not matched to a gene. Germline lookup yields CDR1 SGHAT and CDR2 FQDESV (reference sequence). At least ten counts were recorded for this clonotype. The data were also submitted as part of a second study, on T cells in Graves' hyperthyroidism and ophthalmopathy.

The clonotype was recovered from a woman aged 18-35 years with Graves disease. V is TRBV11-1 and J is TRBJ2-5; 11 bases fit TRBD1. The specimen comprised peripheral blood mononuclear cells (PBMCs), sampled at new diagnosis, from a patient treated with antithyroid drugs. The CDR3 bases are TGTGCCAGCAGCTCCCGGACAGGGGGCGATCAGGAGACCCAGTACTTC. Translation gives CASSSRTGGDQETQYF. Drawing the rest from reference TRBV11-1 and TRBJ2-5, the complete variable domain is EAEVAQSPRYKITEKSQAVAFWCDPISGHATLYWYRQILGQGPELLVQFQDESVVDDSQLPKDRFSAERLKGVDSTLKIQPAELGDSAMYLCASSSRTGGDQETQYFGPGTRLLVL.